A selection of T cell receptor beta chains follows, all from one sample in a study of OX40 agonist ivuxolimab in advanced cancers. Assay: immunoSEQ multiplex PCR; the TCRdb copy retains only in-frame clones and omits some. The data contain 55,000 to 80,000 clones, around 81% of them singletons. The source was CD4+ or CD8+ T cells sorted from blood, collected in a trial of the OX40 agonist ivuxolimab. Receptors were obtained from an adult with an advanced solid tumor such as melanoma, head and neck, liver or kidney cancer. The CDR3 runs from the conserved cysteine through the conserved F or W. The order of the fields is D gene, V gene, clone size, J gene, CDR3 protein, CDR3 DNA. D genes are given only for firm matches. Rows may omit the clone size; those that give it use once, few, many or a size class.

-,TRBV2,-,TRBJ1-2,CASTPPLAGNYGYTF,TGTGCCAGCACCCCGCCCTTGGCAGGGAACTATGGCTACACCTTC
-,TRBV5-8,few,TRBJ2-7,CASSLYTSYEQYF,TGTGCCAGCAGCTTGTACACCTCCTACGAGCAGTACTTC
-,TRBV6-5,-,TRBJ1-2,CATYEGTHYGYTF,TGTGCCACCTATGAGGGGACCCACTATGGCTACACCTTC
TRBD1,TRBV7-9,few,TRBJ1-2,CASSSDRGDYGYTF,TGTGCCAGCAGCTCGGACAGGGGGGACTATGGCTACACCTTC
-,TRBV4-1,-,TRBJ1-2,CANSQEGGVGIYGYTF,TGCGCCAACAGCCAAGAAGGTGGGGTCGGGATCTATGGCTACACCTTC
-,TRBV15,-,TRBJ2-5,CATSRHGSETQYF,TGTGCCACCAGCAGGCATGGGTCAGAGACCCAGTACTTC
-,TRBV11-2,-,TRBJ1-5,CASSLESNQPQHF,TGTGCCAGCAGCTTAGAGAGCAATCAGCCCCAGCATTTT
-,TRBV12-5,-,TRBJ1-1,CASGLFLTGPPGTEAFF,TGTGCTAGTGGTTTGTTCCTGACAGGACCCCCGGGCACTGAAGCTTTCTTT
TRBD1,TRBV11-2,-,TRBJ2-1,CASSLAPGQGSLNEQFF,TGTGCCAGCAGCTTAGCCCCGGGACAGGGATCCCTCAATGAGCAGTTCTTC
-,TRBV28,few,TRBJ1-2,CASSLGDSYPSGYGYTF,TGTGCCAGCAGTTTAGGAGACAGCTACCCTTCGGGATACGGCTACACCTTC
-,TRBV19,-,TRBJ2-7,CASSLRTVSYEQYF,TGTGCCAGTAGCCTTCGGACAGTCTCCTACGAGCAGTACTTC
-,TRBV7-2,-,TRBJ1-2,CASSLGQASMGGYTF,TGTGCCAGCAGCTTAGGCCAGGCCTCGATGGGTGGCTACACCTTC
-,TRBV5-4,-,TRBJ1-1,CASSLSWGGNTEAFF,TGTGCCAGCAGCTTGTCTTGGGGAGGGAACACTGAAGCTTTCTTT
-,TRBV29-1,-,TRBJ1-2,CSVDSRDGYTF,TGCAGCGTTGACTCTCGGGATGGCTACACCTTC
-,TRBV19,-,TRBJ2-7,CASSIGTSYEQYF,TGTGCCAGTAGTATAGGGACATCGTATGAGCAGTACTTC
-,TRBV5-6,-,TRBJ2-7,CASSLGWERSYEQYF,TGTGCCAGCAGCTTGGGATGGGAAAGATCCTACGAGCAGTACTTC
TRBD1,TRBV11-1,-,TRBJ2-7,CASSATTGTEQYF,TGTGCCAGCAGCGCCACGACAGGGACCGAGCAGTACTTC
TRBD1,TRBV5-1,-,TRBJ2-2,CASSFDPDRGFSGELFF,TGCGCCAGCAGCTTCGATCCGGACAGGGGTTTCTCCGGGGAGCTGTTTTTT
TRBD2,TRBV7-3,-,TRBJ2-5,CASSRGLAGETQYF,TGTGCCAGCAGCCGGGGACTAGCTGGAGAGACCCAGTACTTC
-,TRBV6-5,-,TRBJ1-1,CASSSGGRLTEAFF,TGTGCCAGCAGTTCGGGGGGGCGACTCACTGAAGCTTTCTTT